This T cell receptor beta chain was documented in a study of T-cell memory formation after mild COVID-19. Study-level findings and limits: Cross-reactive memory appears to have joined, as suggested by some responding clones showing up in pre-infection memory. For second-wave clones that peaked at day 37, SARS-CoV-2 specificity went unverified.

V lost 0 bases, J lost 1 base, and 16 bases lay in between. CDR1 and CDR2 (germline): SGHKS, YYEKEE (reference sequence). The CDR3 has 17 amino acids. It was 5'RACE with constant-segment primers that produced the TCR alpha and TCR beta cDNA libraries, which carried sample barcodes and UMIs. TCRdb re-called the 5' RACE reads through MiXCR, storing one row per CDR3 protein. Of about 140,000 distinct CDR3 sequences listed, about 23% are singletons. A note on this clonotype: Its cognate antigen is unknown.

The sequenced material came from PBMCs or a T cell subset sorted from them (not recorded which). The sequence was collected from an adult woman who had mild COVID-19 (a few samples of this study predate the infection). Cell type and time point are not known. V is TRBV5-5 and J is TRBJ1-1; unclear D gene. CDR3 in amino acids: CASSLVSRGWTNTEAFF. The DNA for the CDR3 is TGTGCCAGCAGCTTGGTAAGTCGGGGATGGACGAACACTGAAGCTTTCTTT.